Listed below are T cell receptor beta chains from one sample, sequenced in a study of blood T cell repertoires in COVID-19. Generated by immunoSEQ multiplex PCR, the TCRdb table keeps only in-frame clones and is missing some. The sample has around 300,000 clones, approximately 89% seen once; the top ten hold less than 6.5%. Sequencing was carried out using PBMCs or T cells enriched from blood (not recorded which). The receptors stem from a young man who had recovered from COVID-19. CDR3s include the opening cysteine and the closing phenylalanine or tryptophan. Clone size is shown for a subset of rows, as once, few, many or a class of expanded clone.

TRBV2	-	TRBJ2-7	CASSEQGLGEQYF
TRBV18	few	TRBJ2-7	CASSLGQDYEQYF
TRBV5-5	-	TRBJ2-7	CASSLLGVAGGRSYEQYF
TRBV7-9	-	TRBJ1-5	CASSSSDYSNQPQHF
TRBV9	-	TRBJ2-1	CASSVGSGIGYNEQFF
TRBV28	-	TRBJ1-1	CASSFRQGPSF
TRBV18	-	TRBJ2-1	CASSPTFRDTAVDEQFF
TRBV5-1	-	TRBJ2-3	CASSFISGGELTDTQYF
TRBV30	-	TRBJ2-1	CAWRIAGASSREQFF
TRBV3-1/TRBV3-2	-	TRBJ2-1	CASSRRDRAYNEQFF
TRBV9	-	TRBJ1-2	CASSIGQGDGYTF
TRBV7-9	-	TRBJ2-3	CASSYMTVTYTDTQYF
TRBV5-1	-	TRBJ1-2	CASSPEWRMKNYGYTF
TRBV2	few	TRBJ1-2	CASLYRGFYYGYTF
TRBV12-3/TRBV12-4	-	TRBJ2-7	CASRLSRGEQYF
TRBV5-1	-	TRBJ2-5	CASSALTSGGVETQYF
TRBV6-5	-	TRBJ2-5	CASSYFGGARGETQYF
TRBV5-1	-	TRBJ2-5	CASSLHPGEETQYF
TRBV3-1/TRBV3-2	-	TRBJ1-1	CASSQVSGTEAFF
TRBV24-1	-	TRBJ1-5	CATSDPGQNQPQHF
TRBV5-1	-	TRBJ1-4	CASSLEGATNEKLFF
TRBV5-6	few	TRBJ2-7	CASSLGQVSYEQYF
TRBV5-5	-	TRBJ2-1	CASSKDRNNEQFF
TRBV19	once	TRBJ2-7	CASMGQGSEQYF
TRBV5-5	-	TRBJ2-3	CASSLGLEDTDTQYF
TRBV7-3	-	TRBJ2-1	CASSSNLANEQFF
TRBV13	-	TRBJ2-7	CASSRTDGTGLFEQYF
TRBV10-2	-	TRBJ2-5	CASSLAGTQETQYF
TRBV4-1	-	TRBJ1-6	CASSRGTADNSPLHF
TRBV3-1/TRBV3-2	-	TRBJ2-7	CASSQITGQGTSDEQYF
TRBV7-9	-	TRBJ1-6	CASSHAGGGVNSPLHF
TRBV28	once	TRBJ2-3	CASSLATLPLDTQYF
TRBV6-5	-	TRBJ1-1	CASPRTSPNTEAFF
TRBV28	-	TRBJ1-5	CASSLGSRLSNQPQHF
TRBV19	-	TRBJ1-5	CASSWQGRYSNQPQHF
TRBV29-1	-	TRBJ1-1	CSAGSIGVGEAFF
TRBV19	-	TRBJ2-3	CASSRTPGVGTDTQYF
TRBV6-5	-	TRBJ2-7	CASSYSTGQSSYEQYF
TRBV9	-	TRBJ1-3	CASSVHAGQSGNTIYF
TRBV5-1	-	TRBJ2-3	CASTTGTSTDTQYF
TRBV13	-	TRBJ2-2	CASSLGQLRTGELFF
TRBV5-5	-	TRBJ1-3	CASSRNREISGNTIYF
TRBV3-1/TRBV3-2	-	TRBJ2-7	CASTIGVGLAGGLAEQYF
TRBV7-5	once	TRBJ2-7	CVRSGDSYEQYF
TRBV7-9	-	TRBJ2-5	CASSLFQGERETQYF
TRBV10-3	-	TRBJ1-3	CAIRGGGTGDIYFGNTIYF
TRBV6-5	-	TRBJ1-6	CASSRDRNNSPLHF
TRBV20-1	once	TRBJ2-2	CSASVRLNTGELFF
TRBV19	-	TRBJ1-3	CASRPQGVTGNTIYF
TRBV2	-	TRBJ2-1	CASSVGTSSYNEQFF
TRBV19	once	TRBJ1-3	CASSRKNTIYF
TRBV18	-	TRBJ2-7	CASSTPGGGSYEQYF